The T cell receptor (beta chain) described here comes from a study of OX40 agonist ivuxolimab in advanced cancers. Across the whole study: The patients got ivuxolimab, which is an agonistic anti-OX40 (CD134) antibody. The dose of intravenous ivuxolimab that patients received every 2 weeks ranged from 0.01 to 10 mg/kg. Study-level points and caveats: In a subset of nonresponders, normalized T-cell clonal expansion was also low.

CDR1 is LGHNA, CDR2 YNFKEQ, per germline. The length of the CDR3 is 14 residues. V lost 4 bases to trimming and J lost 0 bases; unmatched junction nucleotides: 3. The assay was immunoSEQ multiplex PCR, and TCRdb's table has in-frame clones only and misses some. The sample holds fewer than 130,000 clones, approximately 89% seen once. Notes on this clone: Its matching antigen is unknown.

The TCR comes from an adult with an advanced solid tumor such as melanoma, head and neck, liver or kidney cancer. This rearrangement joins TRBV4-2 to TRBJ2-7; 7 bases are a match to TRBD2. The source was CD4+ or CD8+ T cells sorted from blood, collected in a trial of the OX40 agonist ivuxolimab. The CDR3 sequence: CASSRGGPSYEQYF. In DNA, the CDR3 is TGTGCCAGCAGCCGGGGGGGTCCCTCCTACGAGCAGTACTTC.